The entry that follows covers one T cell receptor (beta chain) sequence. Generated by immunoSEQ multiplex PCR, the TCRdb table keeps only in-frame clones and is missing some. The sample lists 130,000 or so clones; around 92% were seen once. V was pared by 7 bases and J by 7 bases, with 11 bases between. Germline CDR1 MDHEN, CDR2 SYDVKM. CDR3 length equals 12 residues. This specimen comes from a study of T cell responses to AZD1222 COVID-19 vaccine. V is TRBV28 and J is TRBJ2-1; D ambiguous. This receptor was taken from an adult in good health. This specimen was peripheral blood, taken on day 0 of AZD1222 vaccination. CDR3 protein: CASTFNRNEQFF. The CDR3 nucleotides are TGTGCCAGCACTTTCAATCGAAATGAGCAGTTCTTC.